The T cell receptor beta chain under discussion was sequenced for a study of cytomegalovirus exposure and HLA in healthy donors. Background on the study: A prior analysis found 117 million unique TCR beta sequences from 170 million or so T cells.

Use of 60 Vbeta and 13 Jbeta primers characterized the PCR. Measured with immunoSEQ multiplex PCR; TCRdb has only the in-frame clones, and not every one. The repertoire holds 130,000 to 150,000 clones, with nearly 80% as singletons. Germline CDR1 and CDR2: MDHEN and SYDVKM. The length of the CDR3 is 18 residues. Trimming shortened V by 3 bases and J by 1 base, and 18 bases separated the two germline ends. This TCR came from a male donor in good health and CMV-seronegative. Material for sequencing was PBMCs. This chain joins TRBV28 and TRBJ2-2; weak D call: TRBD1 (5 bases). CDR3 in DNA: TGTGCCAGCAGTTTGCCTTTTGCAGGGCGTTGGAACACCGGGGAGCTGTTTTTT. This gives the protein CASSLPFAGRWNTGELFF.